This TCR beta chain is drawn from a study of vaccination and CD4 T cells after COVID-19. The trim removed 0 bases at V and 2 bases at J, leaving 11 bases unmatched. The CDR3 sequence is 21 residues long. Germline loops: CDR1 MNHEY, CDR2 SVGAGI. Sequencing of DNA taken from cultured CD4+ T cells relied on the Oncomine TCR Beta short-read assay. In TCRdb, the PCR reads were re-called with MiXCR into one record per CDR3 protein. This table holds some 18,000 distinct CDR3 sequences, over 50% found once. This clonotype was seen only once. As yet, its antigen is unknown. The treatment was: roughly 10-day PBMC culture with coronavirus spike peptide pools or control peptides (ViraFEST assay).

The sequence derives from a human donor who had recovered from COVID-19. The specimen comprised CD4+ T cells from blood, cultured in vitro, sampled before SARS-CoV-2 vaccination. J is TRBJ2-4 and V is TRBV6-5, with TRBD2 matching 15 bases. CDR3 in amino acids: CASSYSTPGLAGGASKNIQYF. The CDR3 DNA reads as TGTGCCAGCAGTTACTCGACCCCGGGACTAGCGGGAGGCGCGTCCAAAAACATTCAGTACTTC.